These 15 T cell receptor beta chains originate from one sample sequenced in a study of shared clonotypes between healthy human individuals. Repertoires were generated with immunoSEQ multiplex PCR, while TCRdb's copy carries only in-frame clones and drops some. The sample shows about 1.1 million clones, about 72% of them seen only once. Sequencing was carried out using memory CD4+ T cells from PBMCs. Subset in this sample: CD45RA-negative fraction. Source of these receptors: a man aged 18 to 29 in good health. Some clones in this sample may be carry-over from other donors' samples.

V gene TRBV6-1 combines with J gene TRBJ1-1; perhaps TRBD1 as D (5 bases). CDR3 length equals 12 residues. CDR1 is MNHNS, CDR2 SASEGT, per germline. V was shortened by 2 bases and J by 8 bases, with 9 bases between the two germline ends. The CDR3 nucleotides read TGTGCCAGCAGTGAACAGGGATCGGAAGCTTTCTTT. Protein product: CASSEQGSEAFF.

This sequence joins TRBV6-1 and TRBJ1-5; D not resolved. Germline CDR1 and CDR2: MNHNS and SASEGT. The CDR3 sequence is 15 residues long. Between the trimmed V and J ends, which lost 1 base and 0 bases, there was a span of 7 bases. The CDR3: CASSEGRYSNQPQHF. In DNA form, the CDR3 reads TGTGCCAGCAGTGAAGGCAGATATAGCAATCAGCCCCAGCATTTT.

The chain carries TRBV12-5 and TRBJ2-2; 8 positions agree with TRBD1. Germline V gene data show CDR1 as LGHNT and CDR2 as FRNRAP. Trimming took 5 bases from V and 4 from J; bases not matched to a gene: 6. The CDR3 sequence is 15 residues long. In DNA, the CDR3 is TGTGCTAGTGGTCCCGGACAGGGCGGCACCGGGGAGCTGTTTTTT. Residues: CASGPGQGGTGELFF.

The rearrangement uses TRBV7-9 and TRBJ1-3; D may be TRBD1 (5 bases). Germline CDR1 is SEHNR and CDR2 is FQNEAQ (reference sequence). Trimming pared 2 bases from V and 5 bases from J, leaving 19 bases between. The CDR3 runs 17 residues. In nucleotides, the CDR3 is TGTGCCAGCAGCTTACATGCGGACGGACATTCTCGAAACACCATATATTTT. It specifies CASSLHADGHSRNTIYF.

Notes on this clone: This CDR3 is also generated by other DNA sequences in the sample. This chain links TRBV5-1 with TRBJ2-1; no reliable D call. Germline loops: CDR1 SGHRS, CDR2 YFSETQ. V lost 1 base to trimming and J lost 3 bases, with 8 bases between them. This CDR3 has 14 residues. The CDR3, as DNA: TGCGCCAGCAGCTTGTCTGCAGGCTACAATGAGCAGTTCTTC. The encoded protein is CASSLSAGYNEQFF.

The chain joins TRBV5-1 to TRBJ1-1; D is ambiguous. Germline V gene sequence: CDR1 SGHRS, CDR2 YFSETQ. Trimming left V 0 bases short and J 7 bases short, with 13 bases between. This CDR3 region has 14 residues. CDR3 region: CASSLATGSLEAFF. CDR3 DNA sequence: TGCGCCAGCAGCTTGGCCACGGGCAGTCTTGAAGCTTTCTTT. The variable domain in full, with the rest retrieved from reference TRBV5-1 and TRBJ1-1, is KAGVTQTPRYLIKTRGQQVTLSCSPISGHRSVSWYQQTPGQGLQFLFEYFSETQRNKGNFPGRFSGRQFSNSRSEMNVSTLELGDSALYLCASSLATGSLEAFFGQGTRLTVV.

V usage is TRBV7-6 and J usage is TRBJ2-1; 8 bases agree with TRBD1. Germline CDR1 SGHVS, CDR2 FNYEAQ. This CDR3 has 16 residues. With 3 bases clipped from V and 9 bases from J, the junction kept 13 bases outside the gene matches. The CDR3 here is CASSFPGQGRIGEQFF. Written as DNA, the CDR3 is TGTGCCAGCAGCTTTCCTGGACAGGGAAGAATTGGTGAGCAGTTCTTC. The complete variable domain, with remaining parts taken from reference TRBV7-6 and TRBJ2-1, reads GAGVSQSPRYKVTKRGQDVALRCDPISGHVSLYWYRQALGQGPEFLTYFNYEAQQDKSGLPNDRFSAERPEGSISTLTIQRTEQRDSAMYRCASSFPGQGRIGEQFFGPGTRLTVL.

The chain carries TRBV18 and TRBJ1-2; D is ambiguous. Looked up from germline, CDR1 is KGHSH and CDR2 is LQKENI. Trimming stripped 6 bases from V and 3 bases from J, with 14 bases between. The CDR3 has 14 residues. CDR3 in amino acids: CASSPSQADYGYTF. As DNA, the CDR3 is TGTGCCAGCTCTCCCTCCCAGGCGGACTATGGCTACACCTTC.

This chain uses TRBV4-2 with TRBJ2-7, with 12 bases identical to TRBD2. This CDR3 is 19 amino acids long. The V and J ends lost 3 bases and 3 bases, in that order; junction bases with no gene match: 15. Germline V gives CDR1 LGHNA, CDR2 YNFKEQ. The CDR3 nucleotides read TGTGCCAGCAGCCAGGAAGGGACTAGCGGGCGAAACCTAGTCTACGAGCAGTACTTC. Its protein product is CASSQEGTSGRNLVYEQYF.

The chain uses TRBV27 and TRBJ2-7; D call uncertain. This CDR3 spans 13 amino acids. Germline CDR1 MNHEY, CDR2 SMNVEV (reference sequence). V lost 8 bases and J lost 2, with 13 bases in between. CDR3 sequence reads: CASGPAPTYEQYF. The CDR3, as DNA: TGTGCCAGCGGGCCAGCCCCGACCTACGAGCAGTACTTC.

The rearrangement joins TRBV5-1 to TRBJ2-3; TRBD2 agrees at 8 bases. Germline V lookup: CDR1 SGHRS, CDR2 YFSETQ. The CDR3 is made up of 15 amino acids. The V and J ends lost 2 bases and 4 bases, in that order; junction bases with no gene match: 6. The CDR3 loop is CASSLMGLEADTQYF. Here the CDR3 DNA reads TGCGCCAGCAGCTTAATGGGACTAGAGGCAGATACGCAGTATTTT.

This chain joins TRBV7-2 and TRBJ1-3, with D uncertain. Deletions cut 4 bases from V and 4 bases from J, with 14 bases between. The CDR3 length is 15 residues. Looked up from germline, CDR1 is SGHTA and CDR2 is FQGNSA. The CDR3 nucleotides read TGTGCCAGCAGCTCAGACTCCCTTTGGGGAAACACCATATATTTT. Protein: CASSSDSLWGNTIYF.

This sequence joins TRBV7-9 and TRBJ2-1; D unresolved. CDR1 is SEHNR and CDR2 is FQNEAQ in the germline V gene (reference sequence). Deletions cut 5 bases from V and 0 bases from J, with 14 bases between. This CDR3 is built from 16 residues. The CDR3 DNA reads TGTGCCAGCAGCCCTCCCGCGAGGTCCTCCTACAATGAGCAGTTCTTC. Amino acid sequence: CASSPPARSSYNEQFF. The full variable domain, its missing parts supplied by reference TRBV7-9 and TRBJ2-1, is DTGVSQNPRHKITKRGQNVTFRCDPISEHNRLYWYRQTLGQGPEFLTYFQNEAQLEKSRLLSDRFSAERPKGSFSTLEIQRTEQGDSAMYLCASSPPARSSYNEQFFGPGTRLTVL.

At least ten counts were recorded for this clone. With a much larger clone just one base away, this may be a read error. Other nucleotide sequences from this sample produce the same CDR3. The CDR3 reads CASSLGQNTEAFF. In DNA form, the CDR3 reads TGTGCCAGCAGCCTCGGACAGAACACTGAAGCTTTCTTT. The genes are TRBV7-9 and TRBJ1-1; tentative D call: TRBD1 (5 bases). Germline CDR1 reads SEHNR; CDR2 reads FQNEAQ (reference sequence). Trimming pared 5 bases from V and 1 base from J, leaving 8 bases between. This CDR3 region has 13 residues. The complete variable domain, with remaining parts taken from reference TRBV7-9 and TRBJ1-1, reads DTGVSQNPRHKITKRGQNVTFRCDPISEHNRLYWYRQTLGQGPEFLTYFQNEAQLEKSRLLSDRFSAERPKGSFSTLEIQRTEQGDSAMYLCASSLGQNTEAFFGQGTRLTVV.

The chain carries TRBV27 and TRBJ1-2, with no clear D. Germline V gives CDR1 MNHEY, CDR2 SMNVEV (reference sequence). This CDR3 region has 19 residues. Trimming stripped 4 bases from V and 0 bases from J, with 24 bases between. Here the CDR3 reads CASSSWPRPFPGANYGYTF. The DNA for the CDR3 is TGTGCCAGCAGTTCCTGGCCTAGGCCATTTCCGGGAGCTAACTATGGCTACACCTTC.